This T cell receptor delta chain appears in the sequencing data of a study of fetal and pediatric gammadelta thymocytes (dated 2022 in TCRdb). Study-wide context: To strengthen a single-cell study of gammadelta thymocyte development, the researchers used bulk gammadelta thymocyte repertoires that mixed previously published data with newly generated, unpublished data. The bulk gammadelta thymocyte repertoires combined unpublished data with previously published data (refs 27,28). Bulk TCR repertoire data were included to raise the number of subjects and reinforce the CDR3 publicity analysis. The bulk gammadelta thymocyte repertoire set covered roughly ten subjects in total, 3 fetal thymus donors and 7 pediatric thymus donors.

Fetal thymuses were obtained in Singapore from elective pregnancy terminations carried out for socio-psychological reasons at 14 to 22 weeks estimated gestational age. All fetuses were judged structurally normal by ultrasound before termination and by gross morphological examination afterwards. Thymocytes were stained with Zombie NIR viability dye plus antibodies to CD3 (UCHT1), TCRgammadelta (11F2), TCRVgamma9 (IMMU360) and TCRVdelta2 (IMMU389). Bulk TRD and TRG CDR3 repertoires were generated separately from sorted Vgamma9Vdelta2 and nonVgamma9Vdelta2 gammadelta thymocytes of human fetal and pediatric thymuses. Thymic cell suspensions from fetal and post-natal thymuses were prepared as previously described. NonVgamma9Vdelta2 thymocytes were sorted as CD3+ gammadeltaTCR+ cells that did not have the Vgamma9+Vdelta2+ phenotype. Cells were sorted on a FACS Aria III cell sorter (BD Biosciences). The study at large found these results: Compared with post-natal repertoires, fetal gammadelta thymocyte repertoires were previously reported to be enriched for TRDV2, TRGV8 and TRGV9 usage, low N additions and public CDR3s.

In the case of this clone: It lacks a known antigen. It differs at one base from a far larger clone, so likely a read error.

Sequenced using an Illumina MiSeq. In the paper's pipeline: For the publicity analysis, the Vgamma9Vdelta2 and nonVgamma9Vdelta2 bulk CDR3 files from each subject were merged to form one combined repertoire per subject. CDR3 publicity was given a score from 0 to 19 by checking each amino acid sequence across 9 single-cell datasets and roughly eleven bulk repertoires with base R and dplyr. TCRdb reran clone calling on the public reads with CATT; rows sharing one DNA sequence were then combined. Clone size and V and J calls follow TCRdb, not the original study. Recorded for this sample are more than 650 delta-chain clones; roughly a fifth of them occurred a single time. The ten largest make up about 18% of the sample. The cysteine opens and the phenylalanine closes a CDR3 of 20 amino acids. Of all the DNA, just the CDR3 is kept, 60 bases in frame from base 1. CDR1 and CDR2 (GEAIGNYY, EKD) derive from the germline V gene.

The receptor's source is a human fetus. The V and J genes are TRDV2 and TRDJ3, with 8 bases aligning to TRDD3. Because TCRdb records no J gene, it was assigned here through a match of the DNA to germline. Material for sequencing was non-Vgamma9Vdelta2 gamma-delta T cells from the thymus. Reading the label with the study, this specimen's cell subset or site is: CD3+gammadeltaTCR+ thymocytes not co-expressing Vgamma9 and Vdelta2. The CDR3 region has the sequence CARDTGVLGALSWDTRQMFF. The nucleotide sequence is TGTGCCCGTGACACCGGAGTACTGGGGGCCCTATCCTGGGACACCCGACAGATGTTTTTC.